This paragraph reports one TCR beta chain. Antigen specificity is unknown. These data originate in a study of T cells in Graves' hyperthyroidism and ophthalmopathy. Ophthalmopathy patients had moderate-to-severe active disease, CAS ≥3, NOSPECS ≥4, and disease duration under 3 months. Amplified regions were TCR beta CDR3 sequences from RNA transcripts. TCR CDR3 underwent first-round RT-PCR with the HTBI primer set. Each CDR3 protein is one row after TCRdb ran MiXCR on the multiplex PCR reads. The sample has about 640,000 distinct CDR3 sequences; 20% to 25% are singletons. Overall study results and limits: Ophthalmopathy could be told apart from stable hyperthyroidism with a 13 V-J model.

The V gene lost 6 bases and the J gene lost 3 bases, with 15 bases spanning the gap. Germline CDR1 is KGHSH and CDR2 is LQKENI. The CDR3 is 14 residues long. The V and J genes are TRBV18 and TRBJ2-7; D gene uncertain. The sequence came from a man younger than 45 with Graves' ophthalmopathy. Sequenced sample: blood. The CDR3 loop reads CASSTDDKHYEQYF. In DNA form, the CDR3 reads TGTGCCAGCTCCACCGACGACAAACACTACGAGCAGTACTTC.